Listed here are 19 T cell receptor beta chains from one sample, sequenced in a study of T cell responses to AZD1222 COVID-19 vaccine. The assay was immunoSEQ multiplex PCR, and TCRdb's table has in-frame clones only and misses some. Of some 79,000 clones listed, 75% to 90% were seen once; the top ten hold about 12%. The material sequenced was peripheral blood, taken 28 days after the second AZD1222 dose. Receptor source: an adult who received the AZD1222 COVID-19 vaccine.

This chain links TRBV7-3 with TRBJ2-7; perhaps TRBD1 as D (5 bases). This CDR3 is 13 amino acids long. Trimming shortened V by 8 bases and J by 0 bases, and 11 bases separated the two germline ends. Germline V gene sequence: CDR1 SGHTA, CDR2 FQGTGA. The CDR3 reads CASGQGPSYEQYF. In DNA, the CDR3 is TGTGCCAGCGGCCAGGGTCCCTCCTACGAGCAGTACTTC. The full variable domain, with the rest looked up from reference TRBV7-3 and TRBJ2-7, is GAGVSQTPSNKVTEKGKYVELRCDPISGHTALYWYRQSLGQGPEFLIYFQGTGAADDSGLPNDRFFAVRPEGSVSTLKIQRTERGDSAVYLCASGQGPSYEQYFGPGTRLTVT.

V usage is TRBV5-1 and J usage is TRBJ2-6; D unclear. From germline, CDR1 is SGHRS and CDR2 YFSETQ. V lost 2 bases and J lost 0, with 6 bases in between. The CDR3 has 15 amino acids. CDR3 in DNA: TGCGCCAGCAGCTTTCTCACCTCTGGGGCCAACGTCCTGACTTTC. Residues: CASSFLTSGANVLTF.

The V gene is TRBV5-1, the J gene TRBJ1-3, with TRBD1 matching 7 bases. CDR3 length: 16 amino acids. The V gene end was trimmed by 0 bases and the J gene end by 0 bases; junction bases not matched to a gene: 3. Germline lookup yields CDR1 SGHRS and CDR2 YFSETQ. The CDR3 region has the DNA TGCGCCAGCAGCTTGGGGGACAGCCGCTCTGGAAACACCATATATTTT. Translation gives CASSLGDSRSGNTIYF.

This sequence joins TRBV18 and TRBJ2-1, with a possible D match to TRBD1 (6 bases). There are 13 residues in the CDR3. The V gene lost 3 bases and the J gene lost 9 bases, with 12 bases spanning the gap. CDR1 KGHSH and CDR2 LQKENI come from the germline V gene. As DNA, the CDR3 is TGTGCCAGCTCACCTGGGGCACAGGGTGAGCAGTTCTTC. This codes for CASSPGAQGEQFF.

This sequence joins TRBV3-1 (or the pseudogene TRBV3-2) and TRBJ2-1; TRBD2 aligns across 8 bases. The CDR3 consists of 19 residues. Germline V gene lookup returns CDR1 LGHDT and CDR2 YNNKEL (reference sequence). V was pared by 1 base and J by 2 bases, with 13 bases of the junction left unmatched. The DNA of the CDR3 is TGTGCCAGCAGCCAAGTGTTGAGACTAGCGACTCCAACCTACAATGAGCAGTTCTTC. Encoded protein: CASSQVLRLATPTYNEQFF.

V is TRBV19 and J is TRBJ1-2; D unresolved. V was cut by 2 bases and J by 4 bases, with 14 bases left in between. The CDR3 is 15 residues long. Germline V gene sequence: CDR1 LNHDA, CDR2 SQIVND (reference sequence). CDR3 sequence (DNA): TGTGCCAGTAGTATAAGGTTGCAGATGGGCTATGGCTACACCTTC. Protein product: CASSIRLQMGYGYTF.

V and J are TRBV10-3 and TRBJ2-5; 7 bases align to TRBD2. J was trimmed by 5 bases and V by 3 bases; bases with no gene match: 6. Germline V gene sequence: CDR1 ENHRY, CDR2 SYGVKD. This CDR3 comprises 14 residues. The CDR3: CAISESGGMETQYF. CDR3 coding DNA: TGTGCCATCAGTGAATCGGGAGGCATGGAGACCCAGTACTTC.

This chain connects TRBV27 to TRBJ2-1; unclear D gene. Between the trimmed V and J ends, which lost 5 bases and 8 bases, there was a span of 7 bases. Germline V gene data show CDR1 as MNHEY and CDR2 as SMNVEV (reference sequence). The CDR3 has 11 residues. CDR3 in amino acids: CASSPLDEQFF. The CDR3 DNA is TGTGCCAGCAGTCCATTGGATGAGCAGTTCTTC.

V and J are TRBV10-3 and TRBJ1-5; D gene ambiguous. This CDR3 region has 14 residues. In germline, CDR1 is ENHRY, CDR2 SYGVKD. V gave up 3 bases and J gave up 4 bases, with 10 bases separating them. CDR3 nucleotide sequence: TGTGCCATCAGTGACGAGACACAGAATCAGCCCCAGCATTTT. Translating gives CAISDETQNQPQHF.

The chain is built from TRBV5-1 and TRBJ1-3; the D is unclear. V was trimmed by 6 bases and J by 0 bases, leaving 10 bases between them. The CDR3 length is 14 residues. Germline CDR1 is SGHRS and CDR2 is YFSETQ. CDR3 protein: CASTAWGSGNTIYF. CDR3 bases: TGCGCCAGCACCGCGTGGGGCTCTGGAAACACCATATATTTT.

For this clone: The sample carries other DNA sequences with the same CDR3. The chain employs TRBV19 and TRBJ1-1, with D unresolved. Trimming left V 1 base short and J 4 bases short, with 4 bases between. Germline V gene sequence: CDR1 LNHDA, CDR2 SQIVND (reference sequence). CDR3 length: 12 amino acids. CDR3 coding DNA: TGTGCCAGTAGTATAGTCCCCACTGAAGCTTTCTTT. It is translated as CASSIVPTEAFF.

This chain joins TRBV7-2 and TRBJ1-2, with a possible D match to TRBD1 (6 bases). CDR3 length: 16 amino acids. V lost 1 base to trimming and J lost 5 bases, with 17 bases between them. CDR1 SGHTA and CDR2 FQGNSA come from the germline V gene. Written as DNA, the CDR3 is TGTGCCAGCAGCTTAGTAGTCACAGGGTTAGGGTATGGCTACACCTTC. Translating it yields CASSLVVTGLGYGYTF.

The rearrangement uses TRBV4-1 and TRBJ1-6; D is unresolved. Germline V CDR1 and CDR2: MGHRA, YSYEKL. This CDR3 is built from 18 residues. Trimming pared 1 base from V and 8 bases from J, leaving 21 bases between. CDR3 DNA: TGCGCCAGCAGCCAAGTGAAGTACTCCGTGCTGGGTGATTCACCCCTCCACTTT. It codes for CASSQVKYSVLGDSPLHF.

This CDR3 reads CASSLGNYEQYF. The DNA for the CDR3 is TGCGCCAGCAGCTTGGGTAACTACGAGCAGTACTTC. This chain links TRBV5-1 with TRBJ2-7; D remains ambiguous. Germline V gene data show CDR1 as SGHRS and CDR2 as YFSETQ. CDR3 length: 12 amino acids. Trimming took 0 bases from V and 3 from J, leaving 4 bases between them. The full variable domain, its missing parts supplied by reference TRBV5-1 and TRBJ2-7, is KAGVTQTPRYLIKTRGQQVTLSCSPISGHRSVSWYQQTPGQGLQFLFEYFSETQRNKGNFPGRFSGRQFSNSRSEMNVSTLELGDSALYLCASSLGNYEQYFGPGTRLTVT.

V gene TRBV5-6 combines with J gene TRBJ2-3; D assignment may be TRBD1 or TRBD2 (5 bases each). Per germline, CDR1 SGHDT and CDR2 YYEEEE. Trimming removed 0 bases from V and 4 bases from J, with 15 bases in between. The CDR3 covers 16 residues. This CDR3 reads CASSLDQTAVADTQYF. The CDR3 nucleotides read TGTGCCAGCAGCTTGGATCAGACAGCGGTTGCAGATACGCAGTATTTT.

This chain joins TRBV18 and TRBJ2-1; TRBD1 aligns across 9 bases. The ends lost 1 base at V and 6 bases at J; junction bases unmatched: 25. The CDR3 is 22 amino acids. Germline loops: CDR1 KGHSH, CDR2 LQKENI. The CDR3 here is CASSPLLGSSAHRDREVNEQFF. CDR3 nucleotide sequence: TGTGCCAGCTCACCACTCCTGGGTTCTTCCGCCCACCGGGACAGGGAGGTCAATGAGCAGTTCTTC.

CDR3 in DNA: TGTGCCAGCAGACCGGCGACAGGGGGGAACACTGAAGCTTTCTTT. This translates into CASRPATGGNTEAFF. The V call is TRBV2, the J call TRBJ1-1; 9 bases fit TRBD1. The CDR3 covers 15 residues. The germline gives CDR1 SNHLY, CDR2 FYNNEI. The junction had 6 bases not matched to a gene; V was cut back by 6 bases and J by 1 base. Drawing the rest from reference TRBV2 and TRBJ1-1, the complete variable domain is EPEVTQTPSHQVTQMGQEVILRCVPISNHLYFYWYRQILGQKVEFLVSFYNNEISEKSEIFDDQFSVERPDGSNFTLKIRSTKLEDSAMYFCASRPATGGNTEAFFGQGTRLTVV.

The chain employs TRBV2 and TRBJ2-7; 9 bases match TRBD1. Germline assignment: CDR1 SNHLY and CDR2 FYNNEI. This CDR3 comprises 13 residues. CDR3 DNA sequence: TGTGCTGGGGCTCCGACAGGGGGTTACGAGCAGTACGTC. Its translation: CAGAPTGGYEQYV.

The chain recombines TRBV7-9 with TRBJ1-2; no firm D call. V lost 1 base and J 6 bases, leaving 9 bases between the germline ends. The CDR3 sequence is 13 residues long. Germline-derived CDR1 and CDR2 are SEHNR and FQNEAQ (reference sequence). The DNA for the CDR3 is TGTGCCAGCAGCTTAGGAGGAATCGATGGCTACACCTTC. Protein sequence: CASSLGGIDGYTF.